This record covers a single T cell receptor beta chain. As yet, its antigen is unknown. The source of the sample is a study of T cells in localized non-small cell lung cancer. Study observations and caveats: Of the tissues analyzed, uninvolved adjacent lung showed maximal T cell clonality, greater than tumor.

The germline gives CDR1 SGDLS, CDR2 YYNGEE. Unmatched junction bases numbered 6, after V lost 0 bases and J lost 3 bases. This CDR3 comprises 16 residues. The table came from immunoSEQ multiplex PCR; TCRdb's copy has only in-frame clones and leaves some out. The data show some 33,000 clones, around 90% seen once. The input for sequencing was PBMCs, taken before any cancer treatment. This TCR was sampled from a man aged 40 to 75 with stage II lung adenocarcinoma. V usage is TRBV9 and J usage is TRBJ2-5; 9 positions agree with TRBD2. The CDR3 reads CASSVGIAGVEETQYF. The CDR3 DNA reads as TGTGCCAGCAGCGTAGGGATAGCGGGAGTGGAAGAGACCCAGTACTTC.